This is a list of T cell receptor beta chains from one sample in a study of cytomegalovirus exposure and HLA in healthy donors. Repertoires were generated with immunoSEQ multiplex PCR, while TCRdb's copy carries only in-frame clones and drops some. Of around 98,000 clones listed, about 81% are singletons. Input material: PBMCs. The receptors stem from a man aged 35-49 years in good health and CMV-seronegative. Both conserved end residues are part of each CDR3.

V,J,CDR3
TRBV2,TRBJ1-2,CASSLWASTLGGYTF
TRBV28,TRBJ2-1,CASSLLYNEQFF
TRBV4-1,TRBJ2-7,CASSLDRGFHEQYF
TRBV5-6,TRBJ1-2,CASGPDRGVYGYTF
TRBV29-1,TRBJ1-2,CSVEERSGGEYYGYTF
TRBV7-2,TRBJ2-7,CASSPQTVSPYEQYF
TRBV5-1,TRBJ1-2,CASSLGQGASGYTF
TRBV6-6,TRBJ2-1,CASMHPSSYNEQFF
TRBV6-1,TRBJ1-6,CASSEQGAENSPLHF
TRBV7-9,TRBJ2-2,CSSSFMPDRSGGELFF
TRBV5-1,TRBJ2-3,CASSLEGRGTDTQYF
TRBV2,TRBJ2-5,CASKPRGVSQETQYF